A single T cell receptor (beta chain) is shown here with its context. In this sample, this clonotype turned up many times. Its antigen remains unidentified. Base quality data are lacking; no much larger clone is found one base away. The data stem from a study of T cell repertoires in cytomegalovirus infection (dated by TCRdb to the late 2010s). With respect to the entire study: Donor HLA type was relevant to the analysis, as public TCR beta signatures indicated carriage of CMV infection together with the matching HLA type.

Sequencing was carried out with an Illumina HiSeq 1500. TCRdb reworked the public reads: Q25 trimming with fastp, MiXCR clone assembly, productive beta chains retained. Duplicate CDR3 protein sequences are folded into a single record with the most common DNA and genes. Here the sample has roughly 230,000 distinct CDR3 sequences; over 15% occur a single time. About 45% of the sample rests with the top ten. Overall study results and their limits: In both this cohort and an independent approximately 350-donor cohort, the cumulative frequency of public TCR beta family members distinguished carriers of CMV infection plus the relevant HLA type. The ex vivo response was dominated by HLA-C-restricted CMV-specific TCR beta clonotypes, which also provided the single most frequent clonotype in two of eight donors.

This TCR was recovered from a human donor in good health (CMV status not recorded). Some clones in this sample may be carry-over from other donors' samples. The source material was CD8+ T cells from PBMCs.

The CDR3 is CASSDVSYNEQFF. The DNA sequence is given as TGTGCCAGCAGTGACGTTTCCTACAATGAGCAGTTCTTC. This sequence uses TRBV6-4 and TRBJ2-1; there is no confident call for the D gene. The CDR3 spans 13 residues, from the cysteine through the phenylalanine. The sequence is cut down to CDR3 DNA, 39 bases in frame from base 1. At the junction V is shortened by 2 bases and J by 1 base, with 3 bases in between. Per the germline V gene, MRHNA is the CDR1 and SNTAGT is the CDR2.